This T cell receptor (beta chain) was obtained from a study of regulatory T cells in long-lasting Graves disease listed by TCRdb under 2021. Broadly, across the study: Antithyroid drugs had been taken for less than 3 months by newly diagnosed Graves' disease patients. Peripheral blood TCR sequencing and RNA sequencing compared persistent Graves' disease patients with newly diagnosed Graves' disease patients. A total of about 33 samples underwent TCR sequencing, from roughly 13 patients with persistent Graves' disease and 20 or so patients with newly diagnosed Graves' disease. The study was conducted in China and was registered as a clinical trial. General study outcomes and caveats: Persistent patients shared more public clonotypes among themselves (over 2,500) than newly diagnosed patients did (about 970). Because the primary lesion, thyroid tissue, could not be accessed, the study looked at peripheral blood alone. The authors acknowledged the small sample size as a limitation that may reduce accuracy. Lower TCR Shannon entropy and fewer highly expanded clones were observed in persistent Graves' disease patients than in newly diagnosed patients, which suggested clonal expansion. Only the TCR beta chain was sequenced and analyzed.

This specimen's time point label, interpreted: newly diagnosed GD, antithyroid drugs for less than 3 months. RNA was extracted from PBMCs in TRIzol for both TCR sequencing and RNA sequencing. The diagnosis of Graves' disease followed American Thyroid Association guidelines. Recruitment of patients was carried out at an endocrinology department in Xi'an, China. From each patient, 7.5 to 9.5 milliliters of peripheral blood was collected into an EDTA anticoagulant tube. Ficoll Paque Plus density gradient separation was used to isolate PBMCs, and no further T cell sorting was done. An Agilent 2100 Bioanalyzer and agarose gel were used to assess RNA quality, and a NanoDrop 2000 was used to measure RNA concentration. Libraries came from multiplex PCR. Instrument on record: Illumina HiSeq 4000. CDR3 regions were amplified by Arm-PCR with iRepertoire HTBI primers to construct TCR beta libraries. Before sequencing, the PCR products went through gel purification. As for how the authors treated the data: Across samples, 60 to 80 TRBV and 13 to 15 TRBJ segments were identified and used for gene usage analysis of CDR3 amino acid clonotypes. COPE and FqMerger were used to merge the filtered high-quality paired reads into contigs. BLAST was used to align contigs to the IMGT TRBV, TRBD and TRBJ reference genes, and CDR3 was defined following IMGT. Highly expanded clones were defined as clonotypes with a frequency above 0.1%. Shannon entropy was used to measure repertoire diversity, and the Gini coefficient was used to measure V-J evenness. Clonotypes shared by more than one individual were considered public. In-frame beta chains were kept once TCRdb had trimmed the public reads at Q25 with fastp and called clones with MiXCR. Every entry covers one CDR3 protein and lists the most common genes and DNA from its rows. For this entry, the V and J calls and clone size follow TCRdb and not the study's own pipeline. Recorded for this sample are 560,000 or so distinct CDR3 sequences; about 16% of them occurred a single time. The ten largest clones represent about 12% of the sample.

This clonotype was detected ten times or more. The antigen it recognizes is unknown. Nothing much larger sits one base from this clone, and base qualities are not available. The same sample was also studied in work on T cells in Graves' hyperthyroidism and ophthalmopathy. The second source states: Graves' hyperthyroidism was defined as stable when no progression to ophthalmopathy occurred over 18 months of follow-up. Hyperthyroidism patients were newly diagnosed, had a disease duration of under 2 months, and were aged 18 to 65 years. Patients with uncontrolled infections, other autoimmune diseases, pregnancy or lactation were excluded. Clinical symptoms, serum thyroxine and TRAb, thyroid ultrasound, and orbital computed tomography formed the basis for the diagnoses. The first round of RT-PCR for the TCR CDR3 was performed with the HTBI primer set and the Qiagen OneStep RT-PCR kit. Most expanded thyroid clonotypes (frequency above 0.001) were also found in blood, which suggests that blood repertoires may mirror thyroid immune responses. In cross-validation, a model built on a 13 V-J signature told ophthalmopathy apart from stable hyperthyroidism with about 90% sensitivity and approximately 81% specificity, and in testing the same model reached 80%/75%. In validation, progression to ophthalmopathy was predicted by the model with 55% to 71% sensitivity and 72% to 85% specificity, a median of around 6.5 months before onset. A discovery cohort of roughly 100 patients, roughly 45 with Graves' ophthalmopathy and 55 to 60 with stable Graves' hyperthyroidism, was used to find distinguishing TCR V-J signatures. Prospective prediction of ophthalmopathy was tested in an independent validation cohort consisting of 18 hyperthyroidism patients and about 17 patients who later progressed to ophthalmopathy. The 75 to 100 discovery patients were randomly divided into training and test sets at a 7:3 ratio. In addition, the study compared T-cell repertoires in thyroid tissue and in blood from roughly six Graves' hyperthyroidism patients. Once sampling was done, hyperthyroidism patients were given methimazole at a starting dose of 30 mg daily, whereas ophthalmopathy patients were given high-dose intravenous methylprednisolone. Libraries were constructed in a second round of multiplex PCR, after which size selection and purification were performed. Libraries were sequenced paired-end with 100 bp reads on an Illumina HiSeq2000. SOAPnuke was used to process the raw data, throwing out any read that contained adapters or uncalled bases, had a mean Phred below 15, or lacked an exact constant-primer or identifier match. High-quality paired reads were merged using COPE v1.2.5, and each unique nucleotide sequence was defined as a clonotype. MiTCR v1.1 was used to align clonotypes to the IMGT TRBV, TRBD and TRBJ reference segments. Analysis was restricted to V-J combinations with a frequency above 0.0001, which covered roughly 99% of repertoires. The TCS score was defined as the ratio of F50 (clonal expansion) to E x V (chaos), calculated using BLOSUM62-based TCRdist between CDR3 peptides within each V-J. Welch's t-statistics and random forest reduced fewer than 600 V-J features to some 14, which were used in a naive Bayes classifier (R e1071). Sample size was not statistically predetermined, and investigators were not blinded to group allocation. TCR Vbeta CDR3 sequencing of 120 to 150 peripheral blood samples (fewer than 45 ophthalmopathy, about 80 hyperthyroidism and approximately 17 progressor patients) is reported in the paper.

The sequenced sample was peripheral blood mononuclear cells (PBMCs), obtained at new diagnosis, from a patient treated with antithyroid drugs. The TCR was taken from a man younger than 35 with Graves disease. Donor details come from another sample of the same person, matched by shared clones.

This receptor has the CDR3 CSAKRLAAKETQYF. The DNA sequence is given as TGCAGTGCCAAGCGGCTAGCGGCGAAAGAGACCCAGTACTTC. This receptor chain uses TRBV20-1 and TRBJ2-5; the junction holds 7 bases that match TRBD2. From the cysteine up to the phenylalanine, the CDR3 has a length of 14 residues. Only the CDR3 DNA stays, 42 bases, in frame from base 1. Per the germline V gene (reference sequence), DFQATT is the CDR1 and SNEGSKA is the CDR2. Germline trimming amounts to 6 bases on V and 3 bases on J, with 10 as the count of junction bases outside the gene matches.